A selection of T cell receptor beta chains follows, all from one sample in a study of early T cells in non-severe SARS-CoV-2 infection. TCRdb used MiXCR to reprocess the 5' RACE reads, holding one entry per CDR3 protein. Counted here are tens of thousands of distinct CDR3 sequences, less than 8% occurring once; the ten biggest clones make up less than 8%. Material: whole blood. The receptors derive from an adult who was a healthcare worker with PCR-confirmed SARS-CoV-2 infection or an uninfected control (not recorded which). CDR3s include the opening cysteine and the closing phenylalanine or tryptophan. A D gene is named only where the DNA matches it firmly. Clone size, where shown, is once, few, many, or a class for clones that have expanded.

v_gene	d_gene	abundance	j_gene	CDR3nt	CDR3aa
TRBV20-1	NA	many	TRBJ2-5	TGCAGTGCTAGAGTTGGAGGGTCTTGGGATGAGACCCAGTACTTC	CSARVGGSWDETQYF
TRBV12-3/TRBV12-4	NA	few	TRBJ2-1	TGTGCCAGCAGTTCCGCTAATGAGCAGTTCTTC	CASSSANEQFF
TRBV21-1	NA	many	TRBJ2-7	TGTGCCAGCAGCAAAGCGAGGGGGGACTACGAGCAGTACTTC	CASSKARGDYEQYF
TRBV7-2	NA	few	TRBJ2-2	TGTGCCAGCAGCCGAGACCCGGCGAACACCGGGGAGCTGTTTTTT	CASSRDPANTGELFF
TRBV29-1	NA	few	TRBJ2-1	TGCAGCGTCCTGGACAGCAATGAGCAGTTCTTC	CSVLDSNEQFF
TRBV28	NA	NA	TRBJ2-5	TGTGCCAGCAGTTCCACAGGATACCAAGAGACCCAGTACTTC	CASSSTGYQETQYF
TRBV2	TRBD1	NA	TRBJ2-5	TGTGCCAGCATACAGGGGGCGCAAGAGACCCAGTACTTC	CASIQGAQETQYF
TRBV11-2	NA	many	TRBJ1-5	TGTGCCAGCAGCTTAGATGGGCATATTAATCAGCCCCAGCATTTT	CASSLDGHINQPQHF
TRBV4-2	TRBD1	few	TRBJ2-7	TGTGCCAGCAGCCAGGATTGGACAGGGGGGTCCTACGAGCAGTACTTC	CASSQDWTGGSYEQYF
TRBV5-1	NA	many	TRBJ1-4	TGCGCCAGCAGCTTGGGGTCAGCAGGGAGGAATGAAAAACTGTTTTTT	CASSLGSAGRNEKLFF
TRBV7-2	NA	many	TRBJ2-2	TGTGCCAGCAGCTTAGCCTCCTTGAACACCGGGGAGCTGTTTTTT	CASSLASLNTGELFF
TRBV19	TRBD2	few	TRBJ2-7	TGTGCCAGTAGAAAGGGCGGGAGCGTGTACGAGCAGTACTTC	CASRKGGSVYEQYF
TRBV28	NA	few	TRBJ1-3	TGTGCCAGCTCGAGGTTTCTGGCTTATTCTGGAAACACCATATATTTT	CASSRFLAYSGNTIYF
TRBV20-1	TRBD2	few	TRBJ2-7	TGCAGTGCTAGAACCCCGAAGGGACTAGCGGGAAGTAACGAGCAGTACTTC	CSARTPKGLAGSNEQYF
TRBV7-2	TRBD2	many	TRBJ2-7	TGTGCCAGCAGCGAAGGACTAGCGGGAGGGTGGAGCGAGCAGTACTTC	CASSEGLAGGWSEQYF